This TCR beta chain is from a study of T cell repertoires in cytomegalovirus infection. Study-level information: The authors relied on CMV epitopes, both recently identified HLA-C-restricted and well-studied HLA-B-restricted. Signatures in public TCR beta sequences pointed to both CMV infection and matching HLA type.

This clonotype was seen a few times. Its antigen remains unidentified. The CDR3 extends over 12 amino acids. V was shortened by 7 bases and J by 6 bases, with 9 bases between the two germline ends. The germline CDR1 and CDR2 sequences are MNHNS and SASEGT. Study-wide results and caveats: HLA-C-restricted CMV clonotypes gave the most frequent clonotype in two of eight donors. Carriage of CMV together with the relevant HLA was identifiable through cumulative public TCR beta family frequency.

TCRdb re-called the reads with MiXCR, one entry per CDR3 protein. This sample carries around 360,000 distinct CDR3 sequences, about 32% of them seen once, and the ten largest clones take 13%. Sequencing used cultured PBMCs, obtained from culture after CMV antigen stimulation. This TCR was sampled from a human donor in good health (CMV status not recorded). Some clones in this sample may be carry-over from other donors' samples. The chain has TRBV6-1 and TRBJ2-2, with D maybe TRBD2 (6 bases). The DNA of the CDR3 is TGTGCCAGCACGACGGGAGCCGGGGAGCTGTTTTTT. Protein sequence: CASTTGAGELFF.